This T cell receptor (beta chain) emerged from a study of blood T cell repertoires in COVID-19. Looked up from germline, CDR1 is MNHEY and CDR2 is SVGAGI. V lost 6 bases and J lost 1; bases outside the gene matches: 2. The CDR3 loop spans 15 amino acids. Profiling relied on immunoSEQ multiplex PCR, and the TCRdb table lists in-frame clones only, not all of them. The sample lists around 230,000 clones; approximately 90% were seen once. The sequenced sample was PBMCs or T cells enriched from blood (not recorded which). V gene TRBV6-5 combines with J gene TRBJ1-3; TRBD1 agrees at 11 bases. The origin of this receptor is a woman between 35 and 50 years old with acute COVID-19. CDR3 coding DNA: TGTGCCAGCAGGGGACAGGGGGTGTCTGGAAACACCATATATTTT. Protein: CASRGQGVSGNTIYF.